Below are 12 T cell receptor beta chains sequenced from a single sample in a study of T cells in Graves' hyperthyroidism and ophthalmopathy. TCR beta CDR3 regions were amplified from RNA. With the HTBI primer set, the TCR CDR3 went through a first round of RT-PCR. TCRdb ran MiXCR on the multiplex PCR reads and lists one entry per CDR3 protein. The sample shows around 300,000 distinct CDR3 sequences, less than 30% of them seen only once. Sequenced: blood. The source of these receptors is a man aged 40-50 years with Graves' hyperthyroidism that later progressed to Graves' ophthalmopathy.

This clonotype was seen at least ten times. V and J are TRBV4-1 and TRBJ2-4, with no clear D. The CDR3 sequence is 13 residues long. The ends were cut back, 4 bases at V and 4 bases at J, with 8 bases in the middle. Germline lookup yields CDR1 MGHRA and CDR2 YSYEKL. CDR3 DNA sequence: TGCGCCAGCAGCCCGTTACAGAAAAACATTCAGTACTTC. Encoded protein: CASSPLQKNIQYF.

This clonotype occurred many times. V gene TRBV15 combines with J gene TRBJ1-3, with a weak D call TRBD1 (5 bases). From germline, CDR1 is LNHNV and CDR2 YYDKDF (reference sequence). The CDR3 has 16 residues. Trimming stripped 1 base from V and 0 bases from J, with 10 bases between. CDR3 amino acids: CATSRGRDGSGNTIYF. The CDR3 DNA follows: TGTGCCACCAGCAGAGGAAGGGACGGCTCTGGAAACACCATATATTTT. The whole variable domain, remainder taken from reference TRBV15 and TRBJ1-3, is DAMVIQNPRYQVTQFGKPVTLSCSQTLNHNVMYWYQQKSSQAPKLLFHYYDKDFNNEADTPDNFQSRRPNTSFCFLDIRSPGLGDTAMYLCATSRGRDGSGNTIYFGEGSWLTVV.

The sample holds a few counts of this clonotype. The DNA for the CDR3 is TGCAGTCCCTATTTCGGGACTAGCGGGGAAGAGACCCAGTACTTC. It is translated as CSPYFGTSGEETQYF. The chain links TRBV20-1 to TRBJ2-5; 13 nucleotides line up with TRBD2. The germline V gene has CDR1 DFQATT and CDR2 SNEGSKA (reference sequence). J gave up 3 bases and V 8 bases, and 9 bases lay outside the gene matches. The CDR3 loop spans 15 amino acids.

This clonotype was found a few times. V and J are TRBV6-2 or TRBV6-3 and TRBJ1-1; D uncertain. V shed 6 bases and J shed 0 bases, with 17 bases lying between them. CDR3 length: 16 residues. The V gene's germline CDR1 is MNHEY and CDR2 SVGEGT. In DNA form, the CDR3 reads TGTGCCAGCAGGTACAGTGCCGAGAAATTGAACACTGAAGCTTTCTTT. As protein: CASRYSAEKLNTEAFF.

There are many counts of this clonotype. The chain links TRBV14 to TRBJ2-2; D ambiguous. The V end was cut by 0 bases, the J end by 0 bases, with 11 bases between. The germline gives CDR1 SGHDN, CDR2 FVKESK. CDR3 length: 17 residues. CDR3 coding DNA: TGTGCCAGCAGCCAAGATTCAAGCGCCACGAACACCGGGGAGCTGTTTTTT. Its protein product is CASSQDSSATNTGELFF.

Ten or more counts support this clonotype. The genes are TRBV6-5 and TRBJ2-7; D is undetermined. The CDR3 totals 13 residues. Germline assignment: CDR1 MNHEY and CDR2 SVGAGI. V lost 8 bases and J lost 4, with 15 bases in between. For the CDR3, the DNA is TGTGCCAGCTCCCTCAGGAGCGTGTACGAGCAGTACTTC. Amino acids: CASSLRSVYEQYF.

This clonotype was found many times. V usage is TRBV13 and J usage is TRBJ2-5; 7 nucleotides line up with TRBD2. CDR3 length: 14 amino acids. Losses at the gene ends were 2 bases for V and 6 bases for J; bases not matched to a gene: 6. Germline CDR1 PRHDT, CDR2 FYEKMQ (reference sequence). This CDR3 is CASSLNGRKQTQYF. DNA for the CDR3: TGTGCCAGCAGCTTAAACGGGAGGAAACAGACCCAGTACTTC.

V and J are TRBV29-1 and TRBJ2-7; D is perhaps TRBD1 or TRBD2 (5 bases each). Germline V lookup: CDR1 SQVTM, CDR2 ANQGSEA. CDR3 size: 12 residues. Trimming left V 5 bases short and J 6 bases short, with 14 bases between. In nucleotides, the CDR3 is TGCAGCGTTTCGGGGCCCGAGGGCGAGCAGTACTTC. It is translated as CSVSGPEGEQYF.

This clonotype was seen repeatedly, ten times or more. The chain recombines TRBV6-1 with TRBJ1-2; D is ambiguous. The CDR3 extends over 13 amino acids. Germline V gene data show CDR1 as MNHNS and CDR2 as SASEGT. V lost 4 bases to trimming and J lost 7 bases, with 13 bases between them. CDR3 sequence: CASSGTGRTGYTF. CDR3 in DNA: TGTGCCAGCAGTGGAACCGGGCGGACTGGCTACACCTTC.

This clonotype was observed many times. The chain combines TRBV12-3 or TRBV12-4 with TRBJ2-7; 8 bases match TRBD2. Losses at the gene ends were 3 bases for V and 3 bases for J; bases not matched to a gene: 10. The CDR3 loop spans 16 amino acids. CDR3 sequence (DNA): TGTGCCAGCAGTTTCGGGCGGACTAGCATCCACTACGAGCAGTACTTC. This encodes CASSFGRTSIHYEQYF.

This clonotype was observed at least ten times. V is TRBV5-1 and J is TRBJ2-7, with a weak D call TRBD1 (5 bases). Per germline, CDR1 SGHRS and CDR2 YFSETQ. The V end was cut by 0 bases, the J end by 6 bases, with 13 bases between. This CDR3 has 14 residues. CDR3 nucleotide sequence: TGCGCCAGCAGCTTGGTAGCAGGGAACCTCGAGCAGTACTTC. Translating it yields CASSLVAGNLEQYF.

Many counts were recorded for this clonotype. The V and J genes are TRBV29-1 and TRBJ2-5, with D tentatively TRBD1 or TRBD2 (5 bases each). The CDR3 extends over 14 amino acids. Trimming cost V 3 bases and J 1 base, with 12 bases left between them. Germline CDR1 and CDR2: SQVTM and ANQGSEA. The CDR3 coding sequence is TGCAGCGTTGATGGGGGTTCGTTCCAAGAGACCCAGTACTTC. It specifies CSVDGGSFQETQYF.